This T cell receptor (beta chain) derives from a study of CD8 T cells in ankylosing spondylitis. Whole-study findings and limits: With a CD8+ phenotype, disease-linked clones were relatively rare in peripheral blood. There was reportedly significant enrichment of clones that were disease-linked in matched ankylosing spondylitis synovial fluid.

It was by quantitative 5'-RACE with molecular barcodes that TCR beta libraries were made. TCRdb analysed the 5' RACE reads with MiXCR anew, one entry per CDR3 protein. The repertoire holds approximately 210,000 distinct CDR3 sequences, with roughly 13% as singletons. V gave up 4 bases and J gave up 7 bases; unmatched junction bases: 4. This CDR3 region has 14 residues. Germline CDR1 is SGHDN and CDR2 is FVKESK. This clonotype was seen at least ten times. Its specificity is not known. The chain uses TRBV14 and TRBJ2-1, with TRBD1 matching 10 bases. The material sequenced was blood, either unsorted or a sorted T cell fraction (not recorded which). The clonotype comes from a male donor with ankylosing spondylitis or in good health (not recorded which). CDR3 DNA sequence: TGTGCCAGCAGCCCTCGACAGGGGGCGAATGAGCAGTTCTTC. Protein product: CASSPRQGANEQFF.